The TCR beta chain under discussion was sequenced for a study of Graves' ophthalmopathy and Graves' hyperthyroidism. The overall study: Sampling took place at initial diagnosis, with peripheral blood obtained before any treatment.

With regard to this clonotype: What it binds is unknown.

RNA transcripts yielded amplified TCR beta CDR3 regions. Following a first-round RT-PCR that used HTBI primers, a second-round multiplex PCR was carried out. TCRdb reprocessed the multiplex PCR reads via MiXCR and lists one record per CDR3 protein. This sample carries about 620,000 distinct CDR3 sequences, approximately 21% of them seen once, and the ten largest clones take more than 5.5%. CDR1 and CDR2 from the germline V gene are SQVTM and ANQGSEA. This CDR3 has 15 residues. V lost 0 bases and J lost 0, with 11 bases in between. Study-wide results and limits: In blood appeared most of the expanded thyroid clonotypes whose frequency exceeded 0.001.

Establishment of the diagnosis relied upon clinical symptoms, serum thyroxine, TRAb, thyroid ultrasound and orbital computed tomography. This rearrangement joins TRBV29-1 to TRBJ2-5, with D unresolved. This sequence originates from a woman aged 18 to 35 with stable Graves' hyperthyroidism. Some clones in this sample may be carry-over from other donors' samples. The sequenced sample was peripheral blood. CDR3 DNA sequence: TGCAGCGTTGAAGATCCTAAGCGATACCAAGAGACCCAGTACTTC. Its protein is CSVEDPKRYQETQYF.